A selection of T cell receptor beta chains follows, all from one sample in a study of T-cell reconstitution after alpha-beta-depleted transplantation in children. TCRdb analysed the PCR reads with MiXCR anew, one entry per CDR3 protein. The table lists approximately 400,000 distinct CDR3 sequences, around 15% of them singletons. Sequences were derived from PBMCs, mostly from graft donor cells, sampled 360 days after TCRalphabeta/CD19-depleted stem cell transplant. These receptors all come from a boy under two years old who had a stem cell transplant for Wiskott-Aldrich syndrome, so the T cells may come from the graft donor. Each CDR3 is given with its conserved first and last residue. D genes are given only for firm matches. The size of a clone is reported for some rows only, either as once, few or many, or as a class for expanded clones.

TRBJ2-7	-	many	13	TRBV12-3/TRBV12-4	CASSLGLGVEQYF	TGTGCCAGCAGTCTGGGACTCGGGGTCGAGCAGTACTTC
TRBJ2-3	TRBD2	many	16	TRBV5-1	CASSSLAGGHQDTQYF	TGCGCCAGCAGCTCACTAGCGGGGGGGCATCAAGATACGCAGTATTTT
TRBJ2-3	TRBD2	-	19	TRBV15	CATSRGTSGRGRPSDTQYF	TGTGCCACCAGCAGAGGGACTAGCGGGAGGGGAAGGCCCTCAGATACGCAGTATTTT
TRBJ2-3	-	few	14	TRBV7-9	CASSLVGPEDTQYF	TGTGCCAGCAGCTTAGTGGGGCCAGAGGATACGCAGTATTTT
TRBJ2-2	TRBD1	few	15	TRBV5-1	CASSSYPGQAGELFF	TGCGCCAGCAGCTCATACCCCGGACAGGCCGGGGAGCTGTTTTTT
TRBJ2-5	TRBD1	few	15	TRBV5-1	CASSTRDRTQETQYF	TGCGCCAGCAGCACCCGGGACAGGACCCAAGAGACCCAGTACTTC
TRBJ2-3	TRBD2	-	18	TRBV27	CASSPAGLAGGSTDTQYF	TGTGCCAGCAGTCCCGCCGGACTAGCGGGAGGGTCGACAGATACGCAGTATTTT
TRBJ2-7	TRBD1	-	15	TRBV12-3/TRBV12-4	CASSAGTGYSYEQYF	TGTGCCAGCAGTGCCGGGACAGGGTACTCCTACGAGCAGTACTTC
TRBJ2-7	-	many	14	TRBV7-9	CASSLSASSYEQYF	TGTGCCAGCAGCCTTAGCGCCAGCTCCTACGAGCAGTACTTC
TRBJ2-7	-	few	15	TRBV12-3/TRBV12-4	CASSPAPGKQGEQYF	TGTGCCAGCAGCCCCGCCCCGGGAAAACAGGGCGAGCAGTACTTC
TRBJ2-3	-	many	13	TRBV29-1	CSVAGISTDTQYF	TGCAGCGTTGCGGGCATTAGCACAGATACGCAGTATTTT
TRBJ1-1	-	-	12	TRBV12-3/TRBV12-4	CASSLGGIEAFF	TGTGCCAGCAGTTTGGGAGGGATAGAAGCTTTCTTT
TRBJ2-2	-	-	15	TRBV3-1	CASSQEEGNTGELFF	TGTGCCAGCAGCCAAGAGGAGGGGAACACCGGGGAGCTGTTTTTT
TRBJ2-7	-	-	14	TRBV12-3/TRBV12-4	CASSIGQFNYEQYF	TGTGCCAGCAGTATCGGACAGTTTAACTACGAGCAGTACTTC
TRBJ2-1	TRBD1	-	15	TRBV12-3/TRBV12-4	CASSRPRDRLDEQFF	TGTGCCAGCAGCCGACCCCGGGACAGGCTGGATGAGCAGTTCTTC
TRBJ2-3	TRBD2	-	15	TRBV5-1	CASSGGRAGADTQYF	TGCGCCAGCAGCGGCGGGAGGGCCGGGGCAGATACGCAGTATTTT
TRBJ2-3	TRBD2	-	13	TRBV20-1	CSVPGLASDTQYF	TGCAGTGTTCCGGGACTAGCGTCAGATACGCAGTATTTT
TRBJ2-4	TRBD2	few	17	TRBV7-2	CASSLASAGRVKNIQYF	TGTGCCAGCAGCTTAGCCTCAGCGGGGAGGGTCAAAAACATTCAGTACTTC
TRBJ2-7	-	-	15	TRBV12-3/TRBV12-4	CASSFRGGHNYEQYF	TGTGCCAGCAGTTTTAGGGGGGGCCATAACTACGAGCAGTACTTC
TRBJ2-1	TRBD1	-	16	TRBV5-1	CASSAWDSNPYNEQFF	TGCGCCAGCAGCGCCTGGGACAGTAACCCCTACAATGAGCAGTTCTTC
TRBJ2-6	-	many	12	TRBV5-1	CASNSGANVLTF	TGCGCCAGCAACTCTGGGGCCAACGTCCTGACTTTC
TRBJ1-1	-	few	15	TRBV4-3	CASSQDGRRNTEAFF	TGCGCCAGCAGCCAAGATGGTCGGAGGAACACTGAAGCTTTCTTT
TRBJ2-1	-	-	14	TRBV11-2	CASSLDSLSNEQFF	TGTGCCAGCAGCTTAGATTCACTTTCGAATGAGCAGTTCTTC
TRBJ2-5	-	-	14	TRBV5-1	CASSLEGRMETQYF	TGCGCCAGCAGCTTGGAGGGCAGGATGGAGACCCAGTACTTC
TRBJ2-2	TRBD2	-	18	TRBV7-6	CASSSRTSGTLGTGELFF	TGTGCCAGCAGCTCGAGGACTAGCGGGACCCTTGGGACCGGGGAGCTGTTTTTT
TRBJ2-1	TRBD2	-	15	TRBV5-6	CATWTSGRHYNEQFF	TGTGCCACCTGGACTAGCGGGAGGCATTACAATGAGCAGTTCTTC
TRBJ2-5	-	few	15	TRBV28	CASSISGQGQETQYF	TGTGCCAGCAGTATATCCGGACAAGGCCAAGAGACCCAGTACTTC
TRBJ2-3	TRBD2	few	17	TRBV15	CATRPLRAGGIPDTQYF	TGTGCCACCAGACCCCTCCGAGCGGGAGGCATCCCAGATACGCAGTATTTT
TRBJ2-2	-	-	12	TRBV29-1	CSVGDSAGELFF	TGCAGCGTTGGGGACTCGGCCGGGGAGCTGTTTTTT
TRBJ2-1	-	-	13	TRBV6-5	CASSYHEGVQQFF	TGTGCCAGCAGTTACCATGAAGGTGTGCAGCAGTTCTTC
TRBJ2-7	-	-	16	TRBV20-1	CSARDSRRANFDEQYF	TGCAGTGCTAGAGATTCCAGGAGGGCCAATTTTGACGAGCAGTACTTC